Listed here are 28 T cell receptor beta chains from one sample, sequenced in a study of blood T cells in healthy people across ages. Together with a sample-barcoded 5' primer, a J-beta primer mix was included in a second PCR lasting about 7 to 12 cycles. Each CDR3 protein gets one entry after TCRdb re-called the 5' RACE reads with MiXCR. The table lists approximately 800,000 distinct CDR3 sequences, more than 50% of them singletons. Sample: blood. The receptors shown here come from a man aged 40-49 years in good health.

The genes are TRBV25-1 and TRBJ2-5; 8 bases match TRBD2. V was clipped by 0 bases and J by 2 bases; unmatched bases: 5. This CDR3 spans 16 amino acids. The V gene's germline CDR1 is MGHDK and CDR2 SYGVNS. The CDR3 nucleotides read TGTGCCAGCAGTGAATACCGGGGGGGCGTTCAAGAGACCCAGTACTTC. Translated: CASSEYRGGVQETQYF.

This clonotype was seen only a few times. The chain recombines TRBV3-1 with TRBJ2-3; D is possibly TRBD1 or TRBD2 (5 bases each). In germline, CDR1 is LGHDT, CDR2 YNNKEL (reference sequence). This CDR3 has 14 amino acids. Trimming left V 1 base short and J 6 bases short, with 11 bases between. The CDR3 loop reads CASSQGGVRDTQYF. DNA of the CDR3: TGTGCCAGCAGCCAAGGAGGGGTCCGGGATACGCAGTATTTT.

This clonotype was found a few times. This rearrangement joins TRBV27 to TRBJ2-4, with 7 bases matching TRBD1. The DNA end lines up better with TRBJ2-7; the J call may be wrong. Germline CDR1 MNHEY, CDR2 SMNVEV (reference sequence). The CDR3 is made up of 14 amino acids. The CDR3 sequence: CASSPRGPRVEQYF. The CDR3 DNA reads TGTGCCAGCAGTCCAAGGGGGCCCAGGGTCGAGCAGTACTTC.

In its sample, this clonotype was seen a few times. This chain joins TRBV25-1 and TRBJ2-5; TRBD2 is a possible D gene (7 bases). Germline V CDR1 and CDR2: MGHDK, SYGVNS. The CDR3 runs 15 residues. Trimming took 0 bases from V and 9 from J, leaving 17 bases between them. The CDR3 region has the DNA TGTGCCAGCAGTGAATACGGGGGGCCCCCCTCACCCCAGTACTTC. Its protein is CASSEYGGPPSPQYF.

CDR3 in amino acids: CASSIAGVPHEQYF. CDR3 in DNA: TGTGCCAGCAGTATAGCGGGAGTTCCCCACGAGCAGTACTTC. This sequence joins TRBV3-1 and TRBJ2-7; 9 bases match TRBD2. V gave up 6 bases and J gave up 5 bases; unmatched junction bases: 8. Germline CDR1 reads LGHDT; CDR2 reads YNNKEL (reference sequence). The CDR3 consists of 14 residues.

The chain links TRBV7-8 to TRBJ2-1; 7 positions match TRBD2. The ends lost 0 bases at V and 5 bases at J; junction bases unmatched: 4. The CDR3 spans 15 residues. Germline-derived CDR1 and CDR2 are SGHVS and FQNEAQ. The CDR3 protein is CASSLAGGRNNEQFF. The CDR3 region has the DNA TGTGCCAGCAGCTTAGCGGGAGGGAGGAACAATGAGCAGTTCTTC.

The J gene is TRBJ1-4, the V gene TRBV7-9; weak D call: TRBD1 (5 bases). Trimming removed 2 bases at V and 0 bases at J, with 16 bases between. The CDR3 contains 18 residues. CDR1 SEHNR and CDR2 FQNEAQ come from the germline V gene (reference sequence). CDR3 region: CASSLFEDIVATNEKLFF. The CDR3 bases are TGTGCCAGCAGCTTATTCGAGGACATCGTCGCAACTAATGAAAAACTGTTTTTT.

V and J are TRBV7-3 and TRBJ2-3; D remains ambiguous. The CDR3 spans 14 residues. Germline V gives CDR1 SGHTA, CDR2 FQGTGA. Trimming took off 9 bases at V and 1 base at J, with 14 bases between the two ends. CDR3 amino acids: CASSLRVGTDTQYF. CDR3 DNA: TGTGCCAGTAGCCTCCGGGTGGGCACAGATACGCAGTATTTT.

The chain carries TRBV10-3 and TRBJ2-7; TRBD2 agrees at 9 bases. J lost 3 bases, V lost 6 bases, and 12 bases had no gene match. The CDR3 spans 16 residues. Germline assignment: CDR1 ENHRY and CDR2 SYGVKD. CDR3 loop: CAIRDATSGRYYEQYF. CDR3 DNA sequence: TGTGCCATCAGGGACGCGACTAGCGGTAGATACTACGAGCAGTACTTC.

The V call is TRBV9, the J call TRBJ1-6; D remains unclear. From germline, CDR1 is SGDLS and CDR2 YYNGEE. The CDR3 contains 12 residues. Trimming cost V 8 bases and J 0 bases, with 3 bases left between them. The CDR3 here is CASSSYNSPLHF. The CDR3 DNA is TGTGCCAGTAGCTCCTATAATTCACCCCTCCACTTT.

V is TRBV29-1 and J is TRBJ1-5; 7 nucleotides agree with TRBD1. V gave up 6 bases and J gave up 4 bases; unmatched junction bases: 6. This CDR3 contains 13 residues. From germline, CDR1 is SQVTM and CDR2 ANQGSEA. The CDR3 sequence: CSVSGGQNQPQHF. For the CDR3, the DNA is TGCAGCGTATCAGGGGGACAGAATCAGCCCCAGCATTTT.

The chain couples TRBV7-2 to TRBJ1-1; D is perhaps TRBD1 (6 bases). CDR1 SGHTA and CDR2 FQGNSA come from the germline V gene. The CDR3 length is 15 residues. Trimming shortened V by 3 bases and J by 3 bases, and 14 bases separated the two germline ends. CDR3 nucleotides: TGTGCCAGCAGCTTGGGTAGCAGGGGCTACACTGAAGCTTTCTTT. Its protein is CASSLGSRGYTEAFF.

The table lists this clonotype with a few counts. The J gene is TRBJ2-7, the V gene TRBV6-1; D ambiguous. Germline-derived CDR1 and CDR2 are MNHNS and SASEGT. Trimming pared 3 bases from V and 2 bases from J, leaving 8 bases between. The CDR3 spans 13 residues. CDR3 nucleotide sequence: TGTGCCAGCAGTGAGGGGAATACCTACGAGCAGTACTTC. Its translation: CASSEGNTYEQYF.

The V call is TRBV9, the J call TRBJ2-1, with TRBD1 matching 12 bases. Germline CDR1 reads SGDLS; CDR2 reads YYNGEE. V lost 4 bases to trimming and J lost 3 bases; unmatched junction nucleotides: 8. The CDR3 is made up of 17 amino acids. Written as DNA, the CDR3 is TGTGCCAGCAGCAAGGGACAGGGGGCGCAGCTCTACAATGAGCAGTTCTTC. It yields the protein CASSKGQGAQLYNEQFF. The full variable domain, completed using reference TRBV9 and TRBJ2-1, is DSGVTQTPKHLITATGQRVTLRCSPRSGDLSVYWYQQSLDQGLQFLIQYYNGEERAKGNILERFSAQQFPDLHSELNLSSLELGDSALYFCASSKGQGAQLYNEQFFGPGTRLTVL.

This clonotype was picked up a small number of times. V is TRBV30 and J is TRBJ2-2; no clear D gene. The germline CDR1 and CDR2 sequences are GTSNPN and SVGIG (reference sequence). The ends were cut back, 4 bases at V and 4 bases at J, with 13 bases in the middle. The CDR3 totals 14 residues. CDR3 bases: TGTGCCTGGAATGATAGACATCCCACCGGGGAGCTGTTTTTT. Its translation: CAWNDRHPTGELFF. The variable domain in full, with the rest retrieved from reference TRBV30 and TRBJ2-2, is SQTIHQWPATLVQPVGSPLSLECTVEGTSNPNLYWYRQAAGRGLQLLFYSVGIGQISSEVPQNLSASRPQDRQFILSSKKLLLSDSGFYLCAWNDRHPTGELFFGEGSRLTVL.

The chain joins TRBV5-1 to TRBJ2-1; D perhaps matches TRBD1 (5 bases). The V end lost 0 bases, the J end lost 7 bases, and 8 bases lay between the germline ends. This CDR3 spans 13 amino acids. Germline loops: CDR1 SGHRS, CDR2 YFSETQ. This chain's CDR3 is CASSLGQRNEQFF. In DNA form, the CDR3 reads TGCGCCAGCAGCTTGGGACAGAGAAATGAGCAGTTCTTC.

This clonotype showed up just a few times. This chain joins TRBV29-1 and TRBJ2-3, with D perhaps matching TRBD2 (7 bases). Germline V CDR1 and CDR2: SQVTM, ANQGSEA. This CDR3 spans 15 amino acids. The V end was cut by 1 base, the J end by 7 bases, with 18 bases between. The CDR3 region is CSVEVRGGAEYTQYF. The CDR3 DNA reads as TGCAGCGTTGAAGTGAGGGGGGGGGCGGAATATACGCAGTATTTT.

This clonotype has more than one count but fewer than ten. The chain couples TRBV7-8 to TRBJ2-5; a possible D gene is TRBD2 (6 bases). CDR1 is SGHVS, CDR2 FQNEAQ, per germline. This CDR3 has 13 residues. V was shortened by 6 bases and J by 9 bases, with 17 bases between the two germline ends. CDR3 nucleotide sequence: TGTGCCAGCAGAGAACCACTAGCCGGATCCCAGTACTTC. This gives the protein CASREPLAGSQYF.

V usage is TRBV6-5 and J usage is TRBJ2-3; D is unresolved. Looked up from germline, CDR1 is MNHEY and CDR2 is SVGAGI. V lost 4 bases, J lost 3 bases, and 8 bases lay in between. The CDR3 loop spans 13 amino acids. The CDR3 DNA reads as TGTGCCAGCAGTTCTCACAAGACAGATACGCAGTATTTT. It is translated as CASSSHKTDTQYF.

For this clonotype: A much larger clonotype is one base distant, so this may be a read error. The chain has TRBV27 and TRBJ2-5, with a possible D match to TRBD1 (6 bases). Looked up from germline, CDR1 is MNHEY and CDR2 is SMNVEV (reference sequence). This CDR3 spans 15 amino acids. Trimming stripped 10 bases from V and 3 bases from J, with 21 bases between. This CDR3 reads CAIRGTWLIEETQYF. CDR3 coding DNA: TGTGCCATCAGGGGTACTTGGCTTATTGAAGAGACCCAGTACTTC.

This rearrangement joins TRBV11-2 to TRBJ2-7; D perhaps matches TRBD1 (6 bases). In germline, CDR1 is SGHAT, CDR2 FQNNGV. Trimming shortened V by 3 bases and J by 4 bases, and 13 bases separated the two germline ends. This CDR3 is built from 14 residues. The CDR3 spells CASSFLGRGYEQYV. CDR3 nucleotide sequence: TGTGCCAGCAGCTTCCTTGGCAGGGGTTACGAGCAGTACGTC.

This sequence joins TRBV7-3 and TRBJ2-5; 10 bases map to TRBD2. The CDR3 consists of 15 residues. The V gene's germline CDR1 is SGHTA and CDR2 FQGTGA. Trimming removed 5 bases from V and 4 bases from J; junction bases left unmatched: 7. CDR3 nucleotide sequence: TGTGCCAGCAGCGCCCTAGCGGGGGCCATAGAGACCCAGTACTTC. This translates into CASSALAGAIETQYF.

J is TRBJ2-5 and V is TRBV10-3, with 10 bases lining up with TRBD2. V was pared by 8 bases and J by 5 bases, with 8 bases of the junction left unmatched. In germline, CDR1 is ENHRY, CDR2 SYGVKD. The CDR3 runs 14 residues. The CDR3 loop is CAIGLAGVLETQYF. As DNA, the CDR3 is TGTGCCATCGGGCTAGCGGGAGTTCTGGAGACCCAGTACTTC.

This chain joins TRBV28 and TRBJ2-1, with 7 bases fitting TRBD2. The V and J ends lost 4 bases and 4 bases, in that order; junction bases with no gene match: 7. The CDR3 contains 15 residues. CDR1 is MDHEN and CDR2 is SYDVKM in the germline V gene. The CDR3 loop is CASSSPGREYNEQFF. The CDR3 DNA reads as TGTGCCAGCAGTTCCCCGGGGAGGGAATACAATGAGCAGTTCTTC.

The chain couples TRBV20-1 to TRBJ2-7; no clear D. CDR3 length: 11 residues. In germline, CDR1 is DFQATT, CDR2 SNEGSKA (reference sequence). V was cut by 3 bases and J by 3 bases, with 6 bases left in between. CDR3 bases: TGCAGTGCTAGGTATCACTACGAGCAGTACTTC. As protein: CSARYHYEQYF.

This clonotype showed up just a few times. The chain uses TRBV5-1 and TRBJ1-1; no definite D call. The germline gives CDR1 SGHRS, CDR2 YFSETQ. The V gene lost 4 bases and the J gene lost 1 base, with 11 bases spanning the gap. The CDR3 contains 14 residues. The CDR3, as DNA: TGCGCCAGCAGCCGCGGACGGGAGAACACTGAAGCTTTCTTT. It yields the protein CASSRGRENTEAFF.

The V gene is TRBV12-3 or TRBV12-4, the J gene TRBJ2-5; D remains ambiguous. The J call is uncertain, as TRBJ2-7 better fits the DNA end. The CDR3 length is 16 residues. The CDR3 DNA sequence: TGTGCCAGCAGTTTAGCCCGGCCGAGTCGACCTTACGAGCAGTACTTC. Its protein product is CASSLARPSRPYEQYF.

The chain uses TRBV5-6 and TRBJ1-6; 9 nucleotides agree with TRBD1. The CDR3 is 17 amino acids. V lost 1 base, J lost 6 bases, and 8 bases stayed unmatched. Germline-derived CDR1 and CDR2 are SGHDT and YYEEEE. The CDR3 nucleotides are TGTGCCAGCAGCTTGCGGGACAGGGTTCGGGGTAATTCACCCCTCCACTTT. Its protein product is CASSLRDRVRGNSPLHF.